This T cell receptor (beta chain) was captured in a study of chemoradiotherapy in HPV16-positive cancers. Study conclusions and caveats: Non-HPV-specific T cells did not expand in tumors during treatment, whereas candidate HPV-specific clones and E7-related motifs did.

The length of the CDR3 is 11 residues. Germline CDR1 and CDR2: SGHRS and YFSETQ. V was pared by 2 bases and J by 6 bases, with 4 bases between. In the case of this clone: Its specificity is not known.

The data were produced by immunoSEQ multiplex PCR, yet TCRdb's version contains in-frame clones alone and is incomplete. The sample carries some 25,000 clones, around 94% recorded once. Sampling was done from a patient who underwent chemoradiotherapy. The rearrangement joins TRBV5-1 to TRBJ2-3; D not certain. This TCR was recovered from a human donor with HPV-associated anogenital cancer. CDR3 residues: CASSLGDTQYF. The CDR3 DNA sequence: TGCGCCAGCAGCTTAGGGGATACGCAGTATTTT.